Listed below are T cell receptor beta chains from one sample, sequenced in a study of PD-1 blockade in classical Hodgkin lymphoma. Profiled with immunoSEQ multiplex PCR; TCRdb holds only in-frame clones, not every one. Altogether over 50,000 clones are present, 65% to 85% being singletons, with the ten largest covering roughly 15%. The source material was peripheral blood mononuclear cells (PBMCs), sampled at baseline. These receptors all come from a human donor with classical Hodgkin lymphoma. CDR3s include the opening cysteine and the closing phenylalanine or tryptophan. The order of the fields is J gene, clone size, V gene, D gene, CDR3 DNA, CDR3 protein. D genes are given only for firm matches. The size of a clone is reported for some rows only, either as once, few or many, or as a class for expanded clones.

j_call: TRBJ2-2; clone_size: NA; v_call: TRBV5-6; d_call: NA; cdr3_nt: TGTGCCAGCTCCCGGTGGCCGGTAAACACCGGGGAGCTGTTTTTT; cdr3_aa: CASSRWPVNTGELFF
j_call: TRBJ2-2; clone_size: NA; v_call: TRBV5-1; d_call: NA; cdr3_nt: TGCGCCAGCAGCTTGGTTCTAGGACGGACGAGGACCGGGGAGCTGTTTTTT; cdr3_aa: CASSLVLGRTRTGELFF
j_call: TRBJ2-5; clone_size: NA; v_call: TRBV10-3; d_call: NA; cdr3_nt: TGTGCCATCAATGCAGGAGGAGAGACCCAGTACTTC; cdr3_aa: CAINAGGETQYF
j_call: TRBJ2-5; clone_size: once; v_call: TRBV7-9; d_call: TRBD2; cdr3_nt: TGTGCCAGCAGCCTAGCGCGGGAGAGGGAGACCCAGTACTTC; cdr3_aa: CASSLARERETQYF
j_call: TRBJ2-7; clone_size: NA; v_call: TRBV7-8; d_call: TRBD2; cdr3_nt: TGTGCCAGCAGCTTCGGGACTAGCGGGACTGCCTACGAGCAGTACTTC; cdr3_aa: CASSFGTSGTAYEQYF
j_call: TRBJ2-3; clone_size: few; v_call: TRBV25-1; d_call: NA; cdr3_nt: TGTGCCAGCAGTCCGCGGGGCTTCGGAGATACGCAGTATTTT; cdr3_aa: CASSPRGFGDTQYF
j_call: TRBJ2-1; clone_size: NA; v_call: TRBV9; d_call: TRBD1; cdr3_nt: TGTGCCAGCAGCGAGGGACAGGCTACCTACAATGAGCAGTTCTTC; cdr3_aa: CASSEGQATYNEQFF
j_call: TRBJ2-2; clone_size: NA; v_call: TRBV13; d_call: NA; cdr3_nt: TGTGCCAGCAGCTTAGGGCCAGACAACACCGGGGAGCTGTTTTTT; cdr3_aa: CASSLGPDNTGELFF
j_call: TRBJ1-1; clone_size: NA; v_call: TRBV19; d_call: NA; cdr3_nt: TGTGCCAGTAGCCCGACAAGCAAGAGGGCTTTCTTT; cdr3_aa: CASSPTSKRAFF
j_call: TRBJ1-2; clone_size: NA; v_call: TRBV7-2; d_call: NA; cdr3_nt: TGTGCCAGCAGCTTCCGGACCGGTGGCCAGGCCCTCTTGGGCTACACCTTC; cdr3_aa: CASSFRTGGQALLGYTF
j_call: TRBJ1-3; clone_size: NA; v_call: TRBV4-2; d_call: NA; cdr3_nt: TGTGCCAGCAGCCAGCCTCATGGGGGTTTTGGAAACACCATATATTTT; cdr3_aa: CASSQPHGGFGNTIYF
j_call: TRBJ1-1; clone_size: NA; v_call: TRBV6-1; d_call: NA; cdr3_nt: TGTGCCAGCAGATTCACTCGGAACACTGAAGCTTTCTTT; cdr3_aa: CASRFTRNTEAFF
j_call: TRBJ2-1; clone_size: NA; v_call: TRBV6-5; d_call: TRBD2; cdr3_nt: TGTGCCAGCAGCCTGGGACTAGCGCAGACAAATGAGCAGTTCTTC; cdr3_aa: CASSLGLAQTNEQFF
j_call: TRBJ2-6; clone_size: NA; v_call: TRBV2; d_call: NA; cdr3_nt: TGTGCCAGCAGGCAACTAGAATCTGGGGCCAACGTCCTGACTTTC; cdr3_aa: CASRQLESGANVLTF
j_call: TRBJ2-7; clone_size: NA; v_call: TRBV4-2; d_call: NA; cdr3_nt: TGTGCCAGCAGCGACGGCCTGATCTACGAGCAGTACTTC; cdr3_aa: CASSDGLIYEQYF
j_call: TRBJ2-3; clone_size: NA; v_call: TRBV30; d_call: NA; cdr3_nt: TGTGCCTGGGTACCCCGGGGAGATACGCAGTATTTT; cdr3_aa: CAWVPRGDTQYF
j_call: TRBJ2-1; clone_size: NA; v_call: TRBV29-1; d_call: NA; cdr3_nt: TGCAGCGTAGCAGGGGATGCGGTGCAGTTCTTC; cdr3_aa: CSVAGDAVQFF
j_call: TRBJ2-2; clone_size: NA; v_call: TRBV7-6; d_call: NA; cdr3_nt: TGTGCCAGCAGCTTATGGGCCGGGGAGCTGTTTTTT; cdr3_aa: CASSLWAGELFF
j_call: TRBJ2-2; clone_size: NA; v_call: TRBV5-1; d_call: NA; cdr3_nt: TGCGCCAGCAGCTTACTCCCAAACACCGGGGAGCTGTTTTTT; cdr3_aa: CASSLLPNTGELFF
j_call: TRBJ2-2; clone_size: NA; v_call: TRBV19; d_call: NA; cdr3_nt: TGTGCCAGTGCCGAACCGGGCCGTTACACCGGGGAGCTGTTTTTT; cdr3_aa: CASAEPGRYTGELFF
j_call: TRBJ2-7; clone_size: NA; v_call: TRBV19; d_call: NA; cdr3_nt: TGTGCCAGTAGCAACCCCCTTAGGAAGTACGAGCAGTACTTC; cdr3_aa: CASSNPLRKYEQYF
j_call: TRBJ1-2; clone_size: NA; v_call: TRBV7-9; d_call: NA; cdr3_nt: TGTGCCAGCAGCTTAGCAGCGGGGATGGGTTCAATCGACTATGGCTACACCTTC; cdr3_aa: CASSLAAGMGSIDYGYTF
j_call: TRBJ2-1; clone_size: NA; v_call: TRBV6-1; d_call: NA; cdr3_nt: TGTGCCAGCACCGAGGGGGTTGGTTCGTACAATGAGCAGTTCTTC; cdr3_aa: CASTEGVGSYNEQFF
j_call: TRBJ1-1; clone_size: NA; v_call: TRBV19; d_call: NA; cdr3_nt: TGTGCCAGTAGTCTCCAAGACGGCTATTCAGGTGAAGCTTTCTTT; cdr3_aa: CASSLQDGYSGEAFF
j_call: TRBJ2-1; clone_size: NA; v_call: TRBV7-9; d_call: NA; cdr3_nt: TGTGCCAGCAGCTTTAGTAGTGGAGGGGCAGCGAATTACAATGAGCAGTTCTTC; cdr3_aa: CASSFSSGGAANYNEQFF
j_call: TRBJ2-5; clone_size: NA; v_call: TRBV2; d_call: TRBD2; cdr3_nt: TGTGCCAGGGGACTAGCGGGTCAAGAGACCCAGTACTTC; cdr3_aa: CARGLAGQETQYF
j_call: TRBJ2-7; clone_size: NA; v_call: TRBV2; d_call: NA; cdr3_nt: TGTGCCAGATACATAGGAGGGAGGATTTACTTC; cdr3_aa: CARYIGGRIYF
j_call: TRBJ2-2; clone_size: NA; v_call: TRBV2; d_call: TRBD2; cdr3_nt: TGTGCCACCCGGTCGGCGGGAGTTGACACCGGGGAGCTGTTTTTT; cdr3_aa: CATRSAGVDTGELFF
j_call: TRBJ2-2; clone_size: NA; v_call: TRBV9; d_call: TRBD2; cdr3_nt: TGTGCCAGCAGCGCTTCAGGACTAGCTGGGGAGCTGTTTTTT; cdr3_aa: CASSASGLAGELFF
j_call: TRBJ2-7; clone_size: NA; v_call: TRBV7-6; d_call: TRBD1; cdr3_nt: TGTGCCAGCAGCTTAGACAGGGGGTTGACCTACGAGCAGTACTTC; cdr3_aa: CASSLDRGLTYEQYF
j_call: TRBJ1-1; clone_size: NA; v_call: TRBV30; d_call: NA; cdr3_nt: TGTGCCTCCGATCCAGAGTTGCCTGAAGCTTTCTTT; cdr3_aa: CASDPELPEAFF
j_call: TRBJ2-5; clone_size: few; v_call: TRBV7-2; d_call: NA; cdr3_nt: TGTGCCAGCAGCTTCTTAGGAAACCAAGAGACCCAGTACTTC; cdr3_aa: CASSFLGNQETQYF
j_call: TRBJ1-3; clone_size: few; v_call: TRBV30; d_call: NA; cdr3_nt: TGTGCCTGGAGGAATGGAAACACCATATATTTT; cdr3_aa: CAWRNGNTIYF
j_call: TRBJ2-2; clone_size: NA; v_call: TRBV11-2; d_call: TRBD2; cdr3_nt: TGTGCCAGCAGCTTAGTGGCGGGAGGGCCCGGGGAGCTGTTTTTT; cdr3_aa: CASSLVAGGPGELFF
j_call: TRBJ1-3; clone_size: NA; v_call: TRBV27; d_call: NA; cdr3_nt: TGTGCCAGCAGATACAGTTCTTCTGGAAACACCATATATTTT; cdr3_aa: CASRYSSSGNTIYF